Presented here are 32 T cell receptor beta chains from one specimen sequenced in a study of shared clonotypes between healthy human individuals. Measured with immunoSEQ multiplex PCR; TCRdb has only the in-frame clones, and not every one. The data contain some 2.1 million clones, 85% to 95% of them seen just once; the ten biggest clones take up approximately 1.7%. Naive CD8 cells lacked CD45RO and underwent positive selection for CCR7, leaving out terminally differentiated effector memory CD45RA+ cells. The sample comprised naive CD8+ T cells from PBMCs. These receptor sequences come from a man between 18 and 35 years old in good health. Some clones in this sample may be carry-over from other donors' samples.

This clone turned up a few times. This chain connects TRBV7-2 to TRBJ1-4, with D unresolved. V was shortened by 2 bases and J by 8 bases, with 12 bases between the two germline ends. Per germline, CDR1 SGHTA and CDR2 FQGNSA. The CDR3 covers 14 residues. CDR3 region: CASSLLIFGEKLFF. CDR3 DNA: TGTGCCAGCAGCTTACTTATATTCGGGGAAAAACTGTTTTTT.

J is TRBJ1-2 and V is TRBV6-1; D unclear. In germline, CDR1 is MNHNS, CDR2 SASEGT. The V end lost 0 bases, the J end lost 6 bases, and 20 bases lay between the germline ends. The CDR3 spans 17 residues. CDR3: CASSEAKAVSSRHGYTF. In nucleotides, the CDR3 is TGTGCCAGCAGTGAAGCGAAGGCGGTGTCCTCGCGCCATGGCTACACCTTC.

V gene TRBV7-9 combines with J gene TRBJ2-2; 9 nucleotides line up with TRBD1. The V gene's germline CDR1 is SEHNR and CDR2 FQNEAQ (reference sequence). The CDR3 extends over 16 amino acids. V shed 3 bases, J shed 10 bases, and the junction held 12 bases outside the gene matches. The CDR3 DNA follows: TGTGCCAGCAGCTTGGTCGGGACAGGGCCTTTTTCGGAGCTGTTTTTT. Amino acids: CASSLVGTGPFSELFF.

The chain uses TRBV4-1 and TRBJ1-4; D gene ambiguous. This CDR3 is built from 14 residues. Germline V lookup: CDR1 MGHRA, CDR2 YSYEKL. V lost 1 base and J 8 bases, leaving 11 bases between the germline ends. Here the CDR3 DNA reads TGCGCCAGCAGCCAAGTGCTCGCAGGCGAAAAACTGTTTTTT. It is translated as CASSQVLAGEKLFF.

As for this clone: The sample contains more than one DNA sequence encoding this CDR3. This CDR3 is CASSYSGAADTQYF. The CDR3 DNA follows: TGTGCCAGCAGTTACTCGGGGGCGGCAGATACGCAGTATTTT. The chain couples TRBV6-5 to TRBJ2-3; weak D call: TRBD1 (6 bases). CDR1 and CDR2 (germline): MNHEY, SVGAGI. V was shortened by 0 bases and J by 4 bases, with 8 bases between the two germline ends. The CDR3 totals 14 residues.

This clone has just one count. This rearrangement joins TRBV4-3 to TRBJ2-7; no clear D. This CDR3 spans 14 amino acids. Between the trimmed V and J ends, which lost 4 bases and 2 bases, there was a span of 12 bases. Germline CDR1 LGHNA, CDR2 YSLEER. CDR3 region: CASSRRARTYEQYF. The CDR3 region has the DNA TGCGCCAGCAGCCGTCGGGCCAGGACCTACGAGCAGTACTTC.

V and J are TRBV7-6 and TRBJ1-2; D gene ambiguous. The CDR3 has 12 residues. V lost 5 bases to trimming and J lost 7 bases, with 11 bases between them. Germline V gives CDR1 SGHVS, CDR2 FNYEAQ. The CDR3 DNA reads TGTGCCAGCAGCCGAGCCCTTGGTGGCTACACCTTC. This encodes CASSRALGGYTF.

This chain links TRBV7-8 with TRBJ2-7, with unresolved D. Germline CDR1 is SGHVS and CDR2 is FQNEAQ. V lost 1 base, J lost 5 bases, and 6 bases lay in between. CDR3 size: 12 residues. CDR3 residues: CASSLDGNEQYF. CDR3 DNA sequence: TGTGCCAGCAGCTTAGATGGAAACGAGCAGTACTTC.

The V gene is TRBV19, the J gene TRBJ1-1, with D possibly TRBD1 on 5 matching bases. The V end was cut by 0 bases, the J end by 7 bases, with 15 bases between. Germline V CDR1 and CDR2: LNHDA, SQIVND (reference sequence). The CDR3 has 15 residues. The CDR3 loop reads CASSIEGRGDGEAFF. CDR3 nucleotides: TGTGCCAGTAGTATAGAAGGGAGAGGGGACGGTGAAGCTTTCTTT.

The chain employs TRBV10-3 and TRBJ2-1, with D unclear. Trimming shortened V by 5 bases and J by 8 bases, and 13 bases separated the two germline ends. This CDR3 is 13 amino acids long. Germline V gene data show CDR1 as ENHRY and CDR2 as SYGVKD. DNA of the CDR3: TGTGCCATCAGTACCGTGCTCCGGGATGAGCAGTTCTTC. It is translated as CAISTVLRDEQFF.

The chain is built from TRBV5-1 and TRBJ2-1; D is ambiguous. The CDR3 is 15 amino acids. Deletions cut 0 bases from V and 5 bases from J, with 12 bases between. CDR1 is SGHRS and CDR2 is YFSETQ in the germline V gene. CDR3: CASSLVGLKNNEQFF. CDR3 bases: TGCGCCAGCAGCTTGGTAGGGCTCAAGAACAATGAGCAGTTCTTC.

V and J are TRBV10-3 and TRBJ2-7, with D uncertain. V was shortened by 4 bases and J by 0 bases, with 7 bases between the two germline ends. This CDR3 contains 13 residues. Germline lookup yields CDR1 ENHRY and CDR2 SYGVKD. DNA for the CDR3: TGTGCCATCAGTGCGGGTAGCTCCTACGAGCAGTACTTC. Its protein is CAISAGSSYEQYF.

This chain's CDR3 is CASSYGSLNNEQFF. In DNA, the CDR3 is TGCGCCAGCAGCTACGGGAGCTTGAACAATGAGCAGTTCTTC. The chain links TRBV4-1 to TRBJ2-1, with D possibly TRBD2 on 6 matching bases. The V gene's germline CDR1 is MGHRA and CDR2 YSYEKL. The CDR3 runs 14 residues. Trimming took off 5 bases at V and 5 bases at J, with 13 bases between the two ends.

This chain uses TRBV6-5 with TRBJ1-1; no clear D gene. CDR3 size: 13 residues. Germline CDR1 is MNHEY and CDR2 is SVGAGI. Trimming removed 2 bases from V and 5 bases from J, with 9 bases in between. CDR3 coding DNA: TGTGCCAGCAGTTACGGGCCGGGGACTGAAGCTTTCTTT. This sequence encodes CASSYGPGTEAFF.

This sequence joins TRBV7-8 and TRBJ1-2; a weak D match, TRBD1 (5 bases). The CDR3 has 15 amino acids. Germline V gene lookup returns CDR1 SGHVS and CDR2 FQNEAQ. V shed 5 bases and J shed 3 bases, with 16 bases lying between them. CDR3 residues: CASSGTGPPYYGYTF. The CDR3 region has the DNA TGTGCCAGCAGCGGGACGGGACCCCCGTACTATGGCTACACCTTC.

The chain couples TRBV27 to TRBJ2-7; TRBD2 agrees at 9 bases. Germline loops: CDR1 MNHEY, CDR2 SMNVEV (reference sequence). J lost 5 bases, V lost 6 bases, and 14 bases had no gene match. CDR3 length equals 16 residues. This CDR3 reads CASSRGSRAGGNEQYF. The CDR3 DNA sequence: TGTGCCAGCAGCCGGGGGTCAAGGGCGGGAGGGAACGAGCAGTACTTC.

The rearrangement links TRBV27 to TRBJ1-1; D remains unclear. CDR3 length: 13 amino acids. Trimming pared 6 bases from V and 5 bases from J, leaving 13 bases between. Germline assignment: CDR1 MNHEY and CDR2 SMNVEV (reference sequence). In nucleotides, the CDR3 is TGTGCCAGCAGCACGACCGAGGTGACTGAAGCTTTCTTT. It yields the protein CASSTTEVTEAFF.

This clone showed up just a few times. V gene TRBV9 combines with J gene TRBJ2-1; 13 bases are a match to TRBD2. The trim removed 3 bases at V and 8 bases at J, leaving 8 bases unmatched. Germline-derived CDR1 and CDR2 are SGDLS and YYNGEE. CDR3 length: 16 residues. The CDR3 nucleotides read TGTGCCAGCAGCGCTTCCGGACTAGCGGGAGAGGATGAGCAGTTCTTC. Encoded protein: CASSASGLAGEDEQFF.

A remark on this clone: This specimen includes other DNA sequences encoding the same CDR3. CDR3 protein: CASSYSIGGYEQYF. CDR3 DNA: TGTGCCAGCAGTTACTCGATTGGTGGTTACGAGCAGTACTTC. The V and J genes are TRBV6-5 and TRBJ2-7, with D uncertain. The V gene lost 0 bases and the J gene lost 4 bases, with 10 bases spanning the gap. This CDR3 region has 14 residues. Germline V gene sequence: CDR1 MNHEY, CDR2 SVGAGI.

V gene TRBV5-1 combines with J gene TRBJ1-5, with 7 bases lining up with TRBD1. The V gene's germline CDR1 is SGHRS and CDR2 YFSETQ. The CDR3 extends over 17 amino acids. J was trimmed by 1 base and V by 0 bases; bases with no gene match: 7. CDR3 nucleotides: TGCGCCAGCAGCTTGGGTTCCGACAGGGCGAGCAATCAGCCCCAGCATTTT. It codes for CASSLGSDRASNQPQHF.

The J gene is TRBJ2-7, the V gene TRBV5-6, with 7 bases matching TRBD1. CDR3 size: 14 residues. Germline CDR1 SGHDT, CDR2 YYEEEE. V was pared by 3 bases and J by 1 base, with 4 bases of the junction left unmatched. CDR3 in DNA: TGTGCCAGCAGCTACGGGACAGTATCCTACGAGCAGTACTTC. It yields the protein CASSYGTVSYEQYF.

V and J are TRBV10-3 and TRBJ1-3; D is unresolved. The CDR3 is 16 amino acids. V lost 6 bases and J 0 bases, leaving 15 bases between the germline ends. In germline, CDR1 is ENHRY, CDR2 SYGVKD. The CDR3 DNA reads TGTGCCATCAGGGCCTCTTACCGAGACTCTGGAAACACCATATATTTT. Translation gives CAIRASYRDSGNTIYF.

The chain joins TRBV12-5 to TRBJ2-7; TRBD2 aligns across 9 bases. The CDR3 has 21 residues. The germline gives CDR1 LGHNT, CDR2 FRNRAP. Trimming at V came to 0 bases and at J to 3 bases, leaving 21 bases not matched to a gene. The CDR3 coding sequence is TGTGCTAGTGGTTTGGTACGTAAGGGCGGTAGCGGGAGAGTCGTGCGCTACGAGCAGTACTTC. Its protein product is CASGLVRKGGSGRVVRYEQYF.

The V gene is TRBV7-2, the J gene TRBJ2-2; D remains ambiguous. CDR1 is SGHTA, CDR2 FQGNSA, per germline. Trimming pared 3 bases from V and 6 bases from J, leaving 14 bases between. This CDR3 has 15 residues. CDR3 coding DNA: TGTGCCAGCAGCTTCGGCCTCTTCGGATCCGGGGAGCTGTTTTTT. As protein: CASSFGLFGSGELFF.

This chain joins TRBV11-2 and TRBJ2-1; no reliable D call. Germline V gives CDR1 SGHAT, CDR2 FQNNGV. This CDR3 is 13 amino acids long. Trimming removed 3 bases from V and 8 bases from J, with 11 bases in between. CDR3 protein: CASSLLRRDEQFF. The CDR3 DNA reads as TGTGCCAGCAGCTTGTTAAGAAGGGATGAGCAGTTCTTC.

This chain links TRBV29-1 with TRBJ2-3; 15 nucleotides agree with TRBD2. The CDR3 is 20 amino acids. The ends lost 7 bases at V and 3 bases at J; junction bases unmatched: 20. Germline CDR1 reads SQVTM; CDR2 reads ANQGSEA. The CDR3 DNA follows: TGCAGCGCTAAACTGTACCGGACTAGCGGGAGGGTTAGGGCGACAGATACGCAGTATTTT. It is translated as CSAKLYRTSGRVRATDTQYF.

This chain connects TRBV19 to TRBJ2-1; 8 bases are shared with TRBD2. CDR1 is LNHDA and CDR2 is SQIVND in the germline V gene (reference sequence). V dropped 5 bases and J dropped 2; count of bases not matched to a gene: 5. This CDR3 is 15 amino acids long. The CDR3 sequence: CASSEDGGAYNEQFF. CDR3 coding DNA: TGTGCCAGTAGTGAAGACGGGGGGGCCTACAATGAGCAGTTCTTC. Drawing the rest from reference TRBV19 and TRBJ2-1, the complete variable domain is DGGITQSPKYLFRKEGQNVTLSCEQNLNHDAMYWYRQDPGQGLRLIYYSQIVNDFQKGDIAEGYSVSREKKESFPLTVTSAQKNPTAFYLCASSEDGGAYNEQFFGPGTRLTVL.

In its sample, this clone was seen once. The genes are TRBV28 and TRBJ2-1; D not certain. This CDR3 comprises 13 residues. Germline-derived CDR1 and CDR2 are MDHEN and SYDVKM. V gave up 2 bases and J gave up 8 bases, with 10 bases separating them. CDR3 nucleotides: TGTGCCAGCAGTTTAGGAAGGGCTTATGAGCAGTTCTTC. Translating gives CASSLGRAYEQFF.

CDR3: CASSLVGSGNEQFF. The CDR3 DNA follows: TGTGCCAGCAGTTTAGTCGGGAGTGGAAATGAGCAGTTCTTC. This chain uses TRBV28 with TRBJ2-1, with D possibly matching TRBD2 (6 bases). The V gene lost 2 bases and the J gene lost 7 bases, with 12 bases spanning the gap. The CDR3 runs to 14 residues. The V gene's germline CDR1 is MDHEN and CDR2 SYDVKM.

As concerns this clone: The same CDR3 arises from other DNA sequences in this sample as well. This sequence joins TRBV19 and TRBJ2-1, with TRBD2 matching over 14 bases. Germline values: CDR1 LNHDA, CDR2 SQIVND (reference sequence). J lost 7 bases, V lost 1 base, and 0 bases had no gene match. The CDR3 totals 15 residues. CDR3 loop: CASSIGLAGGNEQFF. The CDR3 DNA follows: TGTGCCAGTAGTATAGGACTAGCGGGAGGGAATGAGCAGTTCTTC.

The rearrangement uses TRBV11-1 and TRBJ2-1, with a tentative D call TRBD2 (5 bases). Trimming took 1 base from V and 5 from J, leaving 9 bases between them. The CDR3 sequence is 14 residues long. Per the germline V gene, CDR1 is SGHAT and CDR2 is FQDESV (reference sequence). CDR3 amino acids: CASSLVSEHNEQFF. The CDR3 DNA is TGTGCCAGCAGCTTAGTTAGCGAGCACAATGAGCAGTTCTTC. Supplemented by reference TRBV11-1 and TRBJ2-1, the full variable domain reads EAEVAQSPRYKITEKSQAVAFWCDPISGHATLYWYRQILGQGPELLVQFQDESVVDDSQLPKDRFSAERLKGVDSTLKIQPAELGDSAMYLCASSLVSEHNEQFFGPGTRLTVL.

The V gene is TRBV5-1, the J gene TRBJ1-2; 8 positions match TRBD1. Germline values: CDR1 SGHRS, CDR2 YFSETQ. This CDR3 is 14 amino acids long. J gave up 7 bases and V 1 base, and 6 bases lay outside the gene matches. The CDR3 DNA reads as TGCGCCAGCAGCTTGACAGGGGGTGAGGGTGGCTACACCTTC. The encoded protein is CASSLTGGEGGYTF.